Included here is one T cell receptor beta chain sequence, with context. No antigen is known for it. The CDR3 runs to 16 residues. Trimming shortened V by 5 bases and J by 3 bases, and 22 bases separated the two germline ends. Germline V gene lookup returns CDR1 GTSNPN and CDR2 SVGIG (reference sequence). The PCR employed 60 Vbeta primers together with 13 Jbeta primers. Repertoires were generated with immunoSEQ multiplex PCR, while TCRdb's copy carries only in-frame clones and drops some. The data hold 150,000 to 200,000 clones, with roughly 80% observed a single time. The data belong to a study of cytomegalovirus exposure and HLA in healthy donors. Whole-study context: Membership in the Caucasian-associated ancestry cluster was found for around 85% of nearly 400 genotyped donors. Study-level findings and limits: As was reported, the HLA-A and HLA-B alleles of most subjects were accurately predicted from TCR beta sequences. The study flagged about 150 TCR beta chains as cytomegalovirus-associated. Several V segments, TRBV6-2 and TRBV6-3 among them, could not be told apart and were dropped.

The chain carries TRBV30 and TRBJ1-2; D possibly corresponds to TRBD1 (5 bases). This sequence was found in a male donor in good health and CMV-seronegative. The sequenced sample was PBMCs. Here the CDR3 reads CAWAALGPARDYGYTF. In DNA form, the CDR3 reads TGTGCCTGGGCCGCCCTCGGGCCGGCCAGGGACTATGGCTACACCTTC.